Listed below are T cell receptor beta chains from one sample, sequenced in a study of blood T cell repertoires in COVID-19. Measured with immunoSEQ multiplex PCR; TCRdb has only the in-frame clones, and not every one. The profile shows about 51,000 clones, roughly 86% of them singletons. Material: peripheral blood. The receptors were gathered from an older man with active COVID-19. CDR3s include the opening cysteine and the closing phenylalanine or tryptophan. The D gene is left open where the match is weak. Not every row has a clone size; where given, it reads once, few, many or a size class.

once,TRBV10-3,TRBJ1-1,16,TRBD1,CASATGSPGGNTEAFF,TGTGCCAGCGCCACGGGTTCCCCAGGGGGGAACACTGAAGCTTTCTTT
-,TRBV4-2,TRBJ1-1,14,-,CASSQPTGNTEAFF,TGTGCCAGCAGCCAACCTACAGGGAACACTGAAGCTTTCTTT
-,TRBV27,TRBJ2-3,15,-,CASSGEGGATDTQYF,TGTGCCAGCAGTGGGGAGGGGGGAGCCACAGATACGCAGTATTTT
-,TRBV6-5,TRBJ2-1,13,TRBD2,CASRGEHYNEQFF,TGTGCCAGCCGGGGGGAGCACTACAATGAGCAGTTCTTC
-,TRBV19,TRBJ2-7,14,TRBD1,CASSMENRGHEQYF,TGTGCCAGTAGTATGGAGAACAGGGGGCACGAGCAGTACTTC
-,TRBV18,TRBJ2-7,13,TRBD1,CASSLGTGTEQYF,TGTGCCAGCTCACTCGGGACAGGGACCGAGCAGTACTTC
-,TRBV28,TRBJ1-4,14,-,CATGRGATNEKLFF,TGTGCCACAGGACGGGGAGCAACTAATGAAAAACTGTTTTTT
-,TRBV7-3,TRBJ2-1,16,TRBD2,CASSLMGGSRYNEQFF,TGTGCCAGCAGCTTAATGGGAGGGAGTCGCTACAATGAGCAGTTCTTC
-,TRBV3-1/TRBV3-2,TRBJ1-1,15,-,CASSQDPAGDTEAFF,TGTGCCAGCAGCCAAGACCCGGCGGGGGACACTGAAGCTTTCTTT
-,TRBV20-1,TRBJ2-3,11,-,CVLPSGLTQYF,TGTGTTCTTCCGTCGGGACTCACGCAGTATTTT
-,TRBV5-6,TRBJ1-5,15,-,CASSRTAYSNQPQHF,TGTGCCAGCAGCAGGACAGCTTATAGCAATCAGCCCCAGCATTTT
-,TRBV28,TRBJ2-1,16,TRBD2,CASTPGSSGGYNEQFF,TGTGCCAGCACCCCCGGTTCTAGCGGGGGATACAATGAGCAGTTCTTC
few,TRBV5-5,TRBJ2-7,16,-,CASSLELLNPYDEQYF,TGTGCCAGCAGCTTGGAACTTCTAAACCCCTACGATGAGCAGTACTTC
few,TRBV3-1/TRBV3-2,TRBJ2-7,15,TRBD1,CASSNTGGSSYEQYF,TGTGCCAGCAGCAATACAGGGGGGAGCTCCTACGAGCAGTACTTC
-,TRBV30,TRBJ2-7,17,TRBD2,CAWSGGTSGRTTYEQYF,TGTGCCTGGAGTGGCGGGACTAGCGGGAGGACTACCTACGAGCAGTACTTC
-,TRBV7-8,TRBJ2-1,17,TRBD2,CASSLPRTSGKNNEQFF,TGTGCCAGCAGCTTACCTAGGACTAGCGGGAAGAACAATGAGCAGTTCTTC
-,TRBV12-3/TRBV12-4,TRBJ1-5,13,-,CASSWTGNQPQHF,TGTGCCAGCAGTTGGACAGGCAATCAGCCCCAGCATTTT
-,TRBV7-2,TRBJ2-5,15,TRBD1,CATSKQGQGQETQYF,TGTGCCACCTCTAAACAGGGACAGGGACAAGAGACCCAGTACTTC
few,TRBV14,TRBJ2-7,18,TRBD2,CASSQVGGLARSSYEQYF,TGTGCCAGCAGCCAAGTCGGTGGACTAGCGAGGAGCTCCTACGAGCAGTACTTC
-,TRBV4-3,TRBJ2-1,19,TRBD2,CASSYKNARLAGGYNEQFF,TGCGCCAGCAGCTACAAGAATGCCCGACTAGCGGGAGGGTACAATGAGCAGTTCTTC
-,TRBV5-4,TRBJ2-5,16,TRBD2,CASSSGTSGEGETQYF,TGTGCCAGCAGCTCCGGGACTAGCGGGGAGGGGGAGACCCAGTACTTC
-,TRBV7-7,TRBJ2-1,17,TRBD2,CASSPEVTSGNYNEQFF,TGTGCCAGCAGCCCAGAGGTGACTAGCGGGAACTACAATGAGCAGTTCTTC
-,TRBV13,TRBJ1-2,13,-,CASSLGSGRGYTF,TGTGCCAGCAGCTTAGGGTCAGGGCGTGGCTACACCTTC
-,TRBV4-2,TRBJ2-1,16,TRBD2,CASSQETTSGNNEQFF,TGTGCCAGCAGCCAAGAAACGACTAGCGGAAACAATGAGCAGTTCTTC
-,TRBV6-5,TRBJ1-1,15,TRBD1,CASNKLRGPNTEAFF,TGTGCCAGCAATAAACTCAGGGGGCCTAACACTGAAGCTTTCTTT
once,TRBV19,TRBJ1-5,16,-,CASSIVGEGGNQPQHF,TGTGCCAGTAGTATCGTAGGGGAGGGTGGCAATCAGCCCCAGCATTTT
-,TRBV19,TRBJ1-6,13,-,CASRQETNSPLHF,TGTGCCAGTCGACAGGAAACGAATTCACCCCTCCACTTT
-,TRBV3-1/TRBV3-2,TRBJ2-5,16,TRBD2,CASSQEEVGRKETQYF,TGTGCCAGCAGCCAAGAGGAGGTCGGGAGGAAGGAGACCCAGTACTTC
-,TRBV7-2,TRBJ2-1,18,-,CASSLVRDSGSSYNEQFF,TGTGCCAGCAGCTTAGTTAGGGACTCGGGAAGCTCCTACAATGAGCAGTTCTTC
few,TRBV2,TRBJ2-7,15,TRBD2,CASSLTSGKPYEQYF,TGTGCCAGCAGCCTGACTAGCGGGAAGCCCTACGAGCAGTACTTC
once,TRBV6-1,TRBJ2-1,17,-,CASSEGAQLRLYNEQFF,TGTGCCAGCAGTGAAGGAGCGCAACTGCGTCTCTACAATGAGCAGTTCTTC
-,TRBV3-1/TRBV3-2,TRBJ2-7,17,TRBD2,CASSQDCQGTSSLEQYF,TGTGCCAGCAGCCAAGACTGCCAAGGGACTAGCAGCCTCGAGCAGTACTTC
-,TRBV5-1,TRBJ2-3,17,TRBD2,CASSLAMTSGSTDTQYF,TGCGCCAGCAGCTTGGCCATGACTAGCGGCAGCACAGATACGCAGTATTTT
-,TRBV7-3,TRBJ2-6,13,-,CASRQDGANVLTF,TGTGCCAGCAGGCAGGATGGGGCCAACGTCCTGACTTTC
-,TRBV3-1/TRBV3-2,TRBJ2-1,14,-,CASSRVEGRGEQFF,TGTGCCAGCAGCAGGGTGGAGGGCCGGGGTGAGCAGTTCTTC
-,TRBV18,TRBJ2-7,14,TRBD2,CASSSRTSLYEQYF,TGTGCCAGCTCATCCCGGACTAGCCTTTACGAGCAGTACTTC
-,TRBV5-1,TRBJ1-4,14,TRBD1,CASSSTGWAEKLFF,TGCGCCAGCAGCTCGACAGGGTGGGCGGAAAAACTGTTTTTT
-,TRBV5-1,TRBJ2-3,16,TRBD2,CASSSLSGISTDTQYF,TGCGCCAGCAGCTCCTTAAGCGGGATTAGCACAGATACGCAGTATTTT
-,TRBV5-4,TRBJ2-3,14,TRBD2,CASSLAGVADTQYF,TGTGCCAGCAGCTTAGCGGGAGTCGCAGATACGCAGTATTTT
-,TRBV4-3,TRBJ2-1,14,-,CASSQGSTGAEQFF,TGCGCCAGCAGCCAAGGTTCTACGGGAGCAGAGCAGTTCTTC